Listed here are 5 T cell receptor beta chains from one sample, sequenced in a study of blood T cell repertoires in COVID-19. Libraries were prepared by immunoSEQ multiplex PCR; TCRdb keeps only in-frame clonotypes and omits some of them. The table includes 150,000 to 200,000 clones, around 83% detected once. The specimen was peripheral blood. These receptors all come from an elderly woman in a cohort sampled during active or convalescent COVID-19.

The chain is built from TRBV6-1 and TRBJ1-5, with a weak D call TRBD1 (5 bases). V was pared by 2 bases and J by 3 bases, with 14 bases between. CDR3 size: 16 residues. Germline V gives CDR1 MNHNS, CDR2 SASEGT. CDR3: CASSERGGANNQPQHF. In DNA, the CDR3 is TGTGCCAGCAGTGAACGAGGTGGGGCCAACAATCAGCCCCAGCATTTT.

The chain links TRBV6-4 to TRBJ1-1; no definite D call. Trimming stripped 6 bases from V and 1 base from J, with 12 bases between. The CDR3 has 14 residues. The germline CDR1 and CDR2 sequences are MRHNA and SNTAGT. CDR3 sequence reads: CASSLLTGNTEAFF. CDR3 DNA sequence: TGTGCCAGCAGCTTACTGACGGGGAACACTGAAGCTTTCTTT.

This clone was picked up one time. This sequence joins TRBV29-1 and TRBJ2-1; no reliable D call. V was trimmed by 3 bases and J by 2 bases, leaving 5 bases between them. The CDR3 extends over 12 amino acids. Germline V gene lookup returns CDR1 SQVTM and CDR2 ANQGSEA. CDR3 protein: CSVEPAYNEQFF. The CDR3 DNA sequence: TGCAGCGTTGAGCCAGCCTACAATGAGCAGTTCTTC.

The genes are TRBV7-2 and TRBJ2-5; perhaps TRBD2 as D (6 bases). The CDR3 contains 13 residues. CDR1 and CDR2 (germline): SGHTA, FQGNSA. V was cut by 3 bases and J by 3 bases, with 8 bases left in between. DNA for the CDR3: TGTGCCAGCAGCTTTAGCGGAGAAGAGACCCAGTACTTC. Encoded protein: CASSFSGEETQYF.

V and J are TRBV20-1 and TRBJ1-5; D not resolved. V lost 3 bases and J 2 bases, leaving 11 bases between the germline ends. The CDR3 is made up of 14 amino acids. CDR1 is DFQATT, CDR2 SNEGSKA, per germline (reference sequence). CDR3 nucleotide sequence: TGCAGTGCTAGTAAAAGCCAGGGCAATCAGCCCCAGCATTTT. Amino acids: CSASKSQGNQPQHF.